Below are 12 T cell receptor beta chains sequenced from a single sample in a study of T cell changes during pregnancy in multiple sclerosis (dated by TCRdb to the late 2010s). Library preparation used the immunoSEQ multiplex PCR assay. TCRdb provides this immuneACCESS table in a form limited to in-frame rearrangements. Some clones are lacking; in checked studies, under half of them reflect an unresolved V gene, and why the rest are absent is not known. The sample records under 35,000 clones, over 75% of which are singletons. 7% to 10% of the sample rests with the top ten. This sample comprised CD8+ T cells from peripheral blood mononuclear cells, obtained after pregnancy. All receptors derive from a female donor with multiple sclerosis, enrolled in a pregnancy study.

The chain has TRBV27 and TRBJ1-2; 10 nucleotides match TRBD1. There are 16 residues in the CDR3. Trimming cost V 3 bases and J 6 bases; bases outside gene matches: 10. Germline V gives CDR1 MNHEY, CDR2 SMNVEV (reference sequence). CDR3 nucleotide sequence: TGTGCCAGCAGTTTTTCTCCCGGGACAGGGGCTGATGGCTACACCTTC. Protein: CASSFSPGTGADGYTF.

There are a few counts of this clone. The genes are TRBV2 and TRBJ2-7, with 10 positions matching TRBD1. CDR3 length equals 16 residues. V was clipped by 6 bases and J by 5 bases; unmatched bases: 13. Germline CDR1 and CDR2: SNHLY and FYNNEI. The CDR3 here is CASSVVPGQGTDEQYF. CDR3 in DNA: TGTGCCAGCAGCGTCGTACCGGGACAGGGGACTGACGAGCAGTACTTC.

V and J are TRBV25-1 and TRBJ1-6; no reliable D call. Per the germline V gene, CDR1 is MGHDK and CDR2 is SYGVNS. The CDR3 consists of 15 residues. V was trimmed by 5 bases and J by 4 bases, leaving 12 bases between them. DNA for the CDR3: TGTGCCAGCAGTAAGACCGGGATTTATAATTCACCCCTCCACTTT. This gives the protein CASSKTGIYNSPLHF.

V usage is TRBV14 and J usage is TRBJ2-3; tentative D call: TRBD2 (6 bases). Per the germline V gene, CDR1 is SGHDN and CDR2 is FVKESK. V lost 3 bases and J 8 bases, leaving 9 bases between the germline ends. The CDR3 contains 12 residues. The CDR3 protein is CASSHGGSTQYF. The CDR3 nucleotides read TGTGCCAGCAGCCACGGGGGTAGTACGCAGTATTTT.

The chain joins TRBV27 to TRBJ2-7, with 8 bases fitting TRBD1. The CDR3 runs to 15 residues. V was pared by 5 bases and J by 2 bases, with 8 bases of the junction left unmatched. Germline-derived CDR1 and CDR2 are MNHEY and SMNVEV (reference sequence). The CDR3: CASSTRTGTPYEQYF. CDR3 in DNA: TGTGCCAGCAGTACCCGGACAGGGACCCCCTACGAGCAGTACTTC.

With regard to this clone: The junction departs from the called germline gene at one end, perhaps through a read error. The chain combines TRBV7-7 with TRBJ1-6, with D hard to call. Germline assignment: CDR1 SSHAT and CDR2 FNYEAQ (reference sequence). There are 16 residues in the CDR3. The CDR3 DNA follows: TGTGCTAGCAGCTTAGCACGAGACGGGTATAATTCACCCCTCCACTTT. Translating gives CASSLARDGYNSPLHF. Full variable domain (rest looked up from reference TRBV7-7 and TRBJ1-6): GAGVSQSPRYKVTKRGQDVTLRCDPISSHATLYWYQQALGQGPEFLTYFNYEAQPDKSGLPSDRFSAERPEGSISTLTIQRTEQRDSAMYRCASSLARDGYNSPLHFGNGTRLTVT.

The rearrangement joins TRBV11-2 to TRBJ2-2, with TRBD1 identical over 10 bases. With 7 bases clipped from V and 0 bases from J, the junction kept 11 bases outside the gene matches. This CDR3 spans 18 amino acids. Germline V gene data show CDR1 as SGHAT and CDR2 as FQNNGV. The CDR3 protein is CASNGWDRGTPNTGELFF. The DNA for the CDR3 is TGTGCCAGCAACGGATGGGACAGGGGAACCCCGAACACCGGGGAGCTGTTTTTT.

The chain uses TRBV2 and TRBJ2-2; 10 nucleotides line up with TRBD1. CDR3 length equals 18 residues. V dropped 6 bases and J dropped 6; count of bases not matched to a gene: 16. The germline CDR1 and CDR2 sequences are SNHLY and FYNNEI. The CDR3 here is CASRTYPGTGAAAGELFF. In DNA form, the CDR3 reads TGTGCCAGCAGAACGTACCCCGGGACAGGGGCGGCGGCCGGGGAGCTGTTTTTT. Full variable domain (outside the CDR3, taken from reference TRBV2 and TRBJ2-2): EPEVTQTPSHQVTQMGQEVILRCVPISNHLYFYWYRQILGQKVEFLVSFYNNEISEKSEIFDDQFSVERPDGSNFTLKIRSTKLEDSAMYFCASRTYPGTGAAAGELFFGEGSRLTVL.

The J gene is TRBJ2-4, the V gene TRBV18, with TRBD1 matching 7 bases. Trimming at V came to 1 base and at J to 4 bases, leaving 1 base not matched to a gene. The CDR3 loop spans 14 amino acids. Germline lookup yields CDR1 KGHSH and CDR2 LQKENI. CDR3 amino acids: CASSPRDRKNIQYF. The CDR3 DNA sequence: TGTGCCAGCTCACCACGGGACAGAAAAAACATTCAGTACTTC.

The J gene is TRBJ2-1, the V gene TRBV9; 7 bases line up with TRBD1. This CDR3 has 12 residues. Per the germline V gene, CDR1 is SGDLS and CDR2 is YYNGEE. Here the CDR3 DNA reads TGTGGAGGGACAGAAGATGCCAGTGGGCAGTTCTTC. Residues: CGGTEDASGQFF.

V usage is TRBV13 and J usage is TRBJ2-5; D unresolved. Germline assignment: CDR1 PRHDT and CDR2 FYEKMQ (reference sequence). The CDR3 spans 13 residues. V was trimmed by 1 base and J by 2 bases, leaving 5 bases between them. CDR3 residues: CASSLAVQETQYF. In DNA form, the CDR3 reads TGTGCCAGCAGCTTAGCAGTTCAAGAGACCCAGTACTTC. Together with reference TRBV13 and TRBJ2-5, the CDR3 gives the full variable domain: AAGVIQSPRHLIKEKRETATLKCYPIPRHDTVYWYQQGPGQDPQFLISFYEKMQSDKGSIPDRFSAQQFSDYHSELNMSSLELGDSALYFCASSLAVQETQYFGPGTRLLVL.

The chain has TRBV6-8 and TRBJ1-1; 7 nucleotides align to TRBD1. With V trimmed by 0 bases and J by 3 bases, 4 bases remained unmatched. Germline V lookup: CDR1 MNHGY, CDR2 SAAAGT. This CDR3 is built from 15 residues. CDR3 residues: CASSYSRDRHTEAFF. DNA for the CDR3: TGTGCCAGCAGTTACTCGAGGGACAGACACACTGAAGCTTTCTTT.